This T cell receptor beta chain derives from a study of blood T cell repertoires in COVID-19. For the study at large: Samples came from the United States, Italy and Spain, spanning acute and convalescent COVID-19.

The V end was cut by 4 bases, the J end by 0 bases, with 10 bases between. This CDR3 is 14 amino acids long. Germline assignment: CDR1 MNHEY and CDR2 SVGEGT. Some clones are missing from TCRdb's copy, which holds only in-frame ones; the method was immunoSEQ multiplex PCR. The profile shows around 61,000 clones, 86% of them singletons. Material for sequencing was peripheral blood. The origin of this receptor is a man aged 50-60 years with active COVID-19. The rearrangement links TRBV6-2 or TRBV6-3 to TRBJ2-7; D not resolved. The DNA of the CDR3 is TGTGCCAGCAGTTTCGGTGACACCTCCTACGAGCAGTACTTC. It specifies CASSFGDTSYEQYF.